The 18 T cell receptor beta chains in this list originate from one sample, sequenced in a study of blood T cell repertoires in COVID-19. Libraries were prepared by immunoSEQ multiplex PCR; TCRdb keeps only in-frame clonotypes and omits some of them. The sample lists 160,000 or so clones, 65% to 85% occurring once. The sample was peripheral blood. The receptors were gathered from an elderly woman with acute or convalescent COVID-19.

The rearrangement joins TRBV6-6 to TRBJ2-7; TRBD1 agrees at 8 bases. CDR1 and CDR2 from the germline V gene are MNHNY and SVGAGI (reference sequence). J gave up 6 bases and V 2 bases, and 0 bases lay outside the gene matches. This CDR3 region has 12 residues. CDR3 sequence reads: CASSYDRGEQYF. CDR3 nucleotides: TGTGCCAGCAGTTACGACAGGGGCGAGCAGTACTTC.

In regard to this clone: This sample also contains other DNA sequences that code for the same CDR3. The chain recombines TRBV18 with TRBJ2-7; the match to TRBD2 covers 8 bases. There are 14 residues in the CDR3. J was trimmed by 1 base and V by 4 bases; bases with no gene match: 3. Germline values: CDR1 KGHSH, CDR2 LQKENI. In DNA form, the CDR3 reads TGTGCCAGCTCACTAACTAGCGGATCCTACGAGCAGTACTTC. It translates to CASSLTSGSYEQYF.

About this clone itself: The junction differs from germline at one of its ends, possibly a read error. The V call is TRBV28, the J call TRBJ2-7; 7 bases map to TRBD1. The CDR3 totals 14 residues. Germline CDR1 MDHEN, CDR2 SYDVKM. CDR3 residues: CASSLPGQRYAQYF. CDR3 sequence (DNA): TGTGCCAGCAGTTTACCGGGACAGAGGTACGCGCAGTACTTC.

The chain carries TRBV27 and TRBJ2-2; 12 nucleotides line up with TRBD2. The CDR3 loop spans 19 amino acids. The germline gives CDR1 MNHEY, CDR2 SMNVEV (reference sequence). J lost 4 bases, V lost 4 bases, and 13 bases had no gene match. The DNA of the CDR3 is TGTGCCAGCAGTTCCCCCCGGCTAGCGGGAGGGCCGGGCACCGGGGAGCTGTTTTTT. Protein: CASSSPRLAGGPGTGELFF.

The gene calls are TRBV28 and TRBJ1-6; D is uncertain. Trimming removed 8 bases from V and 5 bases from J, with 7 bases in between. Germline CDR1 is MDHEN and CDR2 is SYDVKM. The CDR3 has 12 residues. This chain's CDR3 is CASAQNNSPLHF. CDR3 in DNA: TGTGCCAGCGCACAGAATAATTCACCCCTCCACTTT.

The chain is built from TRBV5-1 and TRBJ2-7; 11 positions match TRBD1. Per germline, CDR1 SGHRS and CDR2 YFSETQ. The CDR3 runs to 17 residues. V gave up 2 bases and J gave up 5 bases; unmatched junction bases: 12. The CDR3 DNA reads TGCGCCAGCAGCTTTTCACCGTCGGGACAGGGGGACCACGAGCAGTACTTC. Translation gives CASSFSPSGQGDHEQYF.

The rearrangement links TRBV28 to TRBJ1-2; D uncertain. The CDR3 has 13 residues. Deletions cut 6 bases from V and 8 bases from J, with 16 bases between. In germline, CDR1 is MDHEN, CDR2 SYDVKM. This CDR3 is CASSLGRARGYTF. The CDR3 DNA is TGTGCCAGCAGCCTGGGTCGAGCGAGGGGCTACACCTTC.

This rearrangement joins TRBV2 to TRBJ2-1, with 10 bases aligning to TRBD1. Germline trimming cut 4 bases from V and 9 bases from J; bases unmatched to any gene: 9. Germline loops: CDR1 SNHLY, CDR2 FYNNEI. There are 15 residues in the CDR3. As DNA, the CDR3 is TGTGCCAGCAGTGGACGACAGGGGGCGGAAAGTGAGCAGTTCTTC. Translation gives CASSGRQGAESEQFF.

The V and J genes are TRBV30 and TRBJ2-6; 8 nucleotides agree with TRBD1. Germline trimming cut 3 bases from V and 4 bases from J; bases unmatched to any gene: 8. The V gene's germline CDR1 is GTSNPN and CDR2 SVGIG (reference sequence). The CDR3 has 16 amino acids. The CDR3 region is CAWRRTGRSGANVLTF. CDR3 coding DNA: TGTGCCTGGAGGCGGACAGGGCGGTCCGGGGCCAACGTCCTGACTTTC.

The chain has TRBV5-1 and TRBJ2-7; D remains unclear. The CDR3 is made up of 12 amino acids. The V end was cut by 4 bases, the J end by 0 bases, with 5 bases between. CDR1 and CDR2 from the germline V gene are SGHRS and YFSETQ. CDR3 coding DNA: TGCGCCAGCAGCGCGAGCTCCTACGAGCAGTACTTC. It codes for CASSASSYEQYF. Variable domain in full (rest from reference TRBV5-1 and TRBJ2-7): KAGVTQTPRYLIKTRGQQVTLSCSPISGHRSVSWYQQTPGQGLQFLFEYFSETQRNKGNFPGRFSGRQFSNSRSEMNVSTLELGDSALYLCASSASSYEQYFGPGTRLTVT.

The chain links TRBV10-1 to TRBJ2-1; a possible D gene is TRBD2 (6 bases). The V and J ends lost 0 bases and 7 bases respectively, with 16 bases between them. Germline CDR1 and CDR2: WNHNN and SYGVQD (reference sequence). The CDR3 loop spans 16 amino acids. This CDR3 is CASSESMGRAGNEQFF. For the CDR3, the DNA is TGCGCCAGCAGTGAGTCGATGGGGCGGGCGGGGAATGAGCAGTTCTTC.

This rearrangement joins TRBV11-2 to TRBJ2-7, with D maybe TRBD1 (6 bases). CDR1 is SGHAT, CDR2 FQNNGV, per germline. The CDR3 spans 14 residues. With 5 bases removed from V and 5 bases from J, the gap between germline ends came to 16 bases. The chain's CDR3 is CASSPTPGADEQYF. The CDR3 DNA sequence: TGTGCCAGCAGCCCCACCCCAGGGGCGGACGAGCAGTACTTC.

The J gene is TRBJ2-3, the V gene TRBV10-1; possibly TRBD2 for D (6 bases). The CDR3 is 16 amino acids. V gave up 3 bases and J gave up 2 bases, with 15 bases separating them. Per germline, CDR1 WNHNN and CDR2 SYGVQD (reference sequence). The DNA for the CDR3 is TGCGCCAGCAGTGACCCCCCGGCGGGGACCACAGATACGCAGTATTTT. It translates to CASSDPPAGTTDTQYF.

This clone was seen only once. The gene calls are TRBV30 and TRBJ1-1; the match to TRBD1 covers 7 bases. With V trimmed by 3 bases and J by 4 bases, 8 bases remained unmatched. Germline-derived CDR1 and CDR2 are GTSNPN and SVGIG (reference sequence). This CDR3 is 14 amino acids long. In DNA form, the CDR3 reads TGTGCCTGGAGACGACAGGGAGTCGGCACTGAAGCTTTCTTT. This sequence encodes CAWRRQGVGTEAFF.

The chain links TRBV7-9 to TRBJ2-1; TRBD2 matches at 12 bases. After removal of 1 base from V and 2 bases from J, the junction contained 0 bases not matched to a gene. The CDR3 spans 16 residues. Germline V CDR1 and CDR2: SEHNR, FQNEAQ (reference sequence). CDR3 in amino acids: CASSLGLAGAYNEQFF. The CDR3 DNA follows: TGTGCCAGCAGCTTAGGACTAGCGGGAGCCTACAATGAGCAGTTCTTC.

The chain employs TRBV7-3 and TRBJ2-2; 8 positions match TRBD2. CDR1 and CDR2 from the germline V gene are SGHTA and FQGTGA. The length of the CDR3 is 13 residues. The junction had 0 bases not matched to a gene; V was cut back by 3 bases and J by 6 bases. The CDR3 DNA reads TGTGCCAGCAGCTTTAGCGGGGCCGGGGAGCTGTTTTTT. It codes for CASSFSGAGELFF.

V gene TRBV7-6 combines with J gene TRBJ2-5; TRBD2 agrees at 14 bases. J gave up 7 bases and V 5 bases, and 6 bases lay outside the gene matches. This CDR3 has 15 amino acids. From germline, CDR1 is SGHVS and CDR2 FNYEAQ. The CDR3 region is CASSPGTSGSATQYF. CDR3 bases: TGTGCCAGCAGCCCTGGGACTAGCGGGAGCGCGACCCAGTACTTC. The full variable domain, its missing parts supplied by reference TRBV7-6 and TRBJ2-5, is GAGVSQSPRYKVTKRGQDVALRCDPISGHVSLYWYRQALGQGPEFLTYFNYEAQQDKSGLPNDRFSAERPEGSISTLTIQRTEQRDSAMYRCASSPGTSGSATQYFGPGTRLLVL.

The chain couples TRBV6-5 to TRBJ1-2; 8 bases agree with TRBD1. Germline V gene sequence: CDR1 MNHEY, CDR2 SVGAGI. This CDR3 comprises 15 residues. The J segment lost 2 bases and the V segment lost 5 bases, leaving 7 bases of the junction unmatched. CDR3 sequence: CASSQLRGRNYGYTF. The DNA of the CDR3 is TGTGCCAGCAGTCAACTCAGGGGGCGCAACTATGGCTACACCTTC.